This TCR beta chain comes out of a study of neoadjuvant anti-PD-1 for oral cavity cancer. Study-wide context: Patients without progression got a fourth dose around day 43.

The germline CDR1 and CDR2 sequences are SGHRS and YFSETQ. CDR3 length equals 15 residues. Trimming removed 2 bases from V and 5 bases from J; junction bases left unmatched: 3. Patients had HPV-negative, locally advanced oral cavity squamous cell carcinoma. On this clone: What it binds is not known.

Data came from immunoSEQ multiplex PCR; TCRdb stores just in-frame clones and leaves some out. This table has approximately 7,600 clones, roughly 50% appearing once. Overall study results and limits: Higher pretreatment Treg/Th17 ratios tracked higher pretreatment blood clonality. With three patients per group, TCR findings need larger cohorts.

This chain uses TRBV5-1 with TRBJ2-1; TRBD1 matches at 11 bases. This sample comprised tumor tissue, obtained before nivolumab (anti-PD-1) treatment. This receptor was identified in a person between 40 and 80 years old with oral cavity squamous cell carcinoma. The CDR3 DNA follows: TGCGCCAGCAGCTTTAGGACAGGGGGCAACAATGAGCAGTTCTTC. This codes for CASSFRTGGNNEQFF.